The clone carrying this TCR beta chain came up once. This sample was included in a study of blood T cells in healthy people across ages. A second roughly 7 to 12 cycle PCR used barcoded and J-beta primers. TCRdb re-derived calls from the 5' RACE reads in MiXCR, one entry per CDR3 protein. The sample includes about 1.4 million distinct CDR3 sequences, roughly 64% of them seen just once. The germline V and J ends were trimmed by 3 bases and 2 bases, with 13 bases remaining between them. The CDR3 covers 15 residues. This clonotype was sampled from a man aged 18 to 29 in good health. J is TRBJ1-2 and V is TRBV12-3 or TRBV12-4; D is undetermined. The sample comprised blood. The CDR3 loop reads CASSLSGVLNYGYTF. CDR3 coding DNA: TGTGCCAGCAGTTTGTCAGGAGTCCTGAACTATGGCTACACCTTC.